This TCR beta chain was profiled in a study of a mutant IDH1 vaccine in newly diagnosed glioma. About the study: Treated patients had a mean age of approximately 40 years and an approximately 62% male, roughly 40% female split.

Concerning this clone: Its specificity is unknown.

Time point meaning: week 47, end of study. What each vaccine dose contained was 300 ug of mutant IDH1 20-mer peptide, accompanied by topical imiquimod. Data came from immunoSEQ multiplex PCR; TCRdb stores just in-frame clones and leaves some out. Here the sample spans around 30,000 clones, just under 90% being singletons. The specimen comprised PBMCs, sampled from a glioma patient whose treatment included an IDH1 peptide vaccine. The origin of this receptor is a woman younger than 45 with glioma.

The CDR3, as DNA: TGCGCCAGCAGCTTTGGACAGTTCTATGGCTACACCTTC. It yields the protein CASSFGQFYGYTF. The V call is TRBV5-1, the J call TRBJ1-2; possibly TRBD1 for D (6 bases). V was shortened by 2 bases and J by 4 bases, with 9 bases between the two germline ends. Germline V gene data show CDR1 as SGHRS and CDR2 as YFSETQ. The length of the CDR3 is 13 residues.